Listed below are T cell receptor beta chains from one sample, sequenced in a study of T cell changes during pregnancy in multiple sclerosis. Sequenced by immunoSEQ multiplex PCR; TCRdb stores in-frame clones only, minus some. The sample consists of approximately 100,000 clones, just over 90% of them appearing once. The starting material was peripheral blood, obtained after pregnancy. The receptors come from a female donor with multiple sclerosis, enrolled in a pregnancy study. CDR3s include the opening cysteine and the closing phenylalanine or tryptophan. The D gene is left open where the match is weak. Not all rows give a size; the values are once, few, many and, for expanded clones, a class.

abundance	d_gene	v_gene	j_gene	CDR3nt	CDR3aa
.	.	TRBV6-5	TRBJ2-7	TGTGCCAGCAGTCACCGGGGTGGGGAGCAGTACTTC	CASSHRGGEQYF
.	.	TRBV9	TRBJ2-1	TGTGCCAGCAGCGTAGGGGGGCGAGTCTCCTACAATGAGCAGTTCTTC	CASSVGGRVSYNEQFF
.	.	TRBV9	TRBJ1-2	TGTGCCAGCAGCCCCTCTGGGGCGAACTATGGCTACACCTTC	CASSPSGANYGYTF
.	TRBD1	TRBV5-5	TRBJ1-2	TGTGCCAGCAGCTTGGAGGACAGGACCCTAACCTATGGCTACACCTTC	CASSLEDRTLTYGYTF
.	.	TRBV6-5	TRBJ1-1	TGTGCCAGCAGTTACGCGGTCGGGGATTACACTGAAGCTTTCTTT	CASSYAVGDYTEAFF
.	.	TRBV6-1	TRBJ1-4	TGTGCCGGACACGGTGCGACTAATGAAAAACTGTTTTTT	CAGHGATNEKLFF
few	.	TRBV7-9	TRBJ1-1	TGTGCCAGCAGTGTAGTGAACACTGAAGCTTTCTTT	CASSVVNTEAFF
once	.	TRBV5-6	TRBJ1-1	TGTGCCAGCAGCTTGGGACACATGAACACTGAAGCTTTCTTT	CASSLGHMNTEAFF
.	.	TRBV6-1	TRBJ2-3	TGTGCCAGCAGTCAGTTTACGCAGTATTTT	CASSQFTQYF
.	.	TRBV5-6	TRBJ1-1	TGTGCCAGCAGCTTGGCGGGGGGGAACACTGAAGCTTTCTTT	CASSLAGGNTEAFF
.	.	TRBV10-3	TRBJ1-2	TGTGCCATCAGTGACGGGGGGGGGCTCGAGGAAGGCTACACCTTC	CAISDGGGLEEGYTF
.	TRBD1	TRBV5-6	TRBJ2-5	TGTGCCAGCAAGAGACGACAGGGGCTTCGGGAGACCCAGTACTTC	CASKRRQGLRETQYF
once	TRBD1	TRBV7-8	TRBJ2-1	TGTGCCGGAGGGACAGGGCTCGCTAACAATGAGCAGTTCTTC	CAGGTGLANNEQFF
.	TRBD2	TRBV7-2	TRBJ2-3	TGTGCCAGCAGCCTACGGACTAGCGGGGGCCTACGCACAGATACGCAGTATTTT	CASSLRTSGGLRTDTQYF
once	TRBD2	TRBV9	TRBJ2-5	TGTGCCAGCAGCGTAGGAGTAGCGGGGCAAGAGACCCAGTACTTC	CASSVGVAGQETQYF
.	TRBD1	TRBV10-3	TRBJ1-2	TGTGCCATCAGTGACGGACAGGGGGGTGTCTATGGCTACACCTTC	CAISDGQGGVYGYTF
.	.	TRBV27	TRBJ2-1	TGTGCCAGCAGTTTCGTGGAGAGGTTGGACAATGAGCAGTTCTTC	CASSFVERLDNEQFF
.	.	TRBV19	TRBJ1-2	TGTGCCAGTAGTTTGACAGGTTTAAGCTACACCTTC	CASSLTGLSYTF
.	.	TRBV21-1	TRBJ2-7	TGTGCCAGCAGCCAAAGGGGACAGGGTAGGTACGAGCAGTACTTC	CASSQRGQGRYEQYF
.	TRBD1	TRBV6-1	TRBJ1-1	TGTGCCAGCAGTGACGGACAGGGGCGTGAAGCTTTCTTT	CASSDGQGREAFF
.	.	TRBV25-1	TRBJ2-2	TGTGCCAGCAGTGATGGAGGGAACACCGGGGAGCTGTTTTTT	CASSDGGNTGELFF
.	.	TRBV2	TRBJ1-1	TGTGCCAGCACGTTAGGGGGGGTTTCTGAAGCTTTCTTT	CASTLGGVSEAFF
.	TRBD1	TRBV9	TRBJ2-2	TGTGCCAGCAGCCACCGACAGGGGGCGAGCACCGGGGAGCTGTTTTTT	CASSHRQGASTGELFF
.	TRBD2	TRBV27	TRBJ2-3	TGTGCCAGCAGTTCCCGGGTAGCGGGGTGGGCAGATACGCAGTATTTT	CASSSRVAGWADTQYF
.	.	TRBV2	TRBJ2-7	TGTGCCAGCACCCAGCTCGTGGGGGGAGGGGGCGAGCAGTACTTC	CASTQLVGGGGEQYF
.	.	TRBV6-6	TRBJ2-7	TGTGCCAGCACCGAACAGGTGCCCCCCTACGAGCAGTACTTC	CASTEQVPPYEQYF
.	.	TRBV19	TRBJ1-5	TGTGCCAGTAGTATTATCCAGGCTTTGTGGGATCAGCCCCAGCATTTT	CASSIIQALWDQPQHF
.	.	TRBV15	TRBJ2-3	TGTGCCACCGCTAAGACAGCAGATACGCAGTATTTT	CATAKTADTQYF
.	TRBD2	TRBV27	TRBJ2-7	TGTGCCAGCAGCGACGGACTAGCGGGGGGAGCCTACGAGCAGTACTTC	CASSDGLAGGAYEQYF
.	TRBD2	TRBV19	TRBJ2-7	TGTGCCAGTAGCCCCCCGACTAGCGGGGCCCGGGGCCACGAGCAGTACTTC	CASSPPTSGARGHEQYF
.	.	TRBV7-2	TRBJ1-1	TGTGCCAGCAGCCCCCTGGTCACAGGGCTTGTGAACACTGAAGCTTTCTTT	CASSPLVTGLVNTEAFF
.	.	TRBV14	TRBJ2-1	TGTGCCAGCAGCCAAGCGCGCCGAGGGAATGAGCAGTTCTTC	CASSQARRGNEQFF
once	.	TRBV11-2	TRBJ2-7	TGTGCCAGCAGCGGAATTACAGGGAGCTCCTACGAGCAGTACTTC	CASSGITGSSYEQYF
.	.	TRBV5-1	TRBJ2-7	TGCGCCAGCAGCCCGACAGCGAATTACGAGCAGTACTTC	CASSPTANYEQYF
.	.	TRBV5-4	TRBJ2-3	TGTGCCAGCAGCCGACGAGGGCCAGGTCCCACAGATACGCAGTATTTT	CASSRRGPGPTDTQYF
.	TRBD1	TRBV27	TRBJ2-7	TGTGCCAGCGGCGGACAGGGGCGAGGGGAGCAGTACTTC	CASGGQGRGEQYF
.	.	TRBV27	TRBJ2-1	TGTGCCAGCAGTGGTGGACCGGGAAGATCCTACAATGAGCAGTTCTTC	CASSGGPGRSYNEQFF
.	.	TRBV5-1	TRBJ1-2	TGCGCCAGCAGCCCGGACGGAGGGTCCGGCTACACCTTC	CASSPDGGSGYTF